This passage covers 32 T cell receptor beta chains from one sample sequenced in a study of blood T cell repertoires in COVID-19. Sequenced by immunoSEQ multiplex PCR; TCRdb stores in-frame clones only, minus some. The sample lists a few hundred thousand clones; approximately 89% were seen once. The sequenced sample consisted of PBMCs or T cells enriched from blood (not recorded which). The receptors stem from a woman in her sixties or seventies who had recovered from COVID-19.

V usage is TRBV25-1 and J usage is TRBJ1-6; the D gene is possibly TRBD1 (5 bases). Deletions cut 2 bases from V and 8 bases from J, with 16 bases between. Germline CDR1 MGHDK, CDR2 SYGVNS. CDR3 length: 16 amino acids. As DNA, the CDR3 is TGTGCCAGCAGTGAAAGGAGACAGCCAACCCATTCACCCCTCCACTTT. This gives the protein CASSERRQPTHSPLHF.

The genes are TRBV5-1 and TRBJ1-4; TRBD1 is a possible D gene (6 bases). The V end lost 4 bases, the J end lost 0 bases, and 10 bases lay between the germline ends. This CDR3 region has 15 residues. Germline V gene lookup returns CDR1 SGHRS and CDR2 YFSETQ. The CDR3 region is CASSSGQSTNEKLFF. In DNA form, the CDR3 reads TGCGCCAGCAGCAGCGGACAGTCAACTAATGAAAAACTGTTTTTT.

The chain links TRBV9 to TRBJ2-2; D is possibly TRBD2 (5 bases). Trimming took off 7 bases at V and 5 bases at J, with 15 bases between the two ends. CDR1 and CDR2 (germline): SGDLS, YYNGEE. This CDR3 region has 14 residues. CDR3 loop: CASSRLAGTGELFF. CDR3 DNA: TGTGCCAGCTCACGCCTAGCTGGAACCGGGGAGCTGTTTTTT. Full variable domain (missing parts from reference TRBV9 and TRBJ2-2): DSGVTQTPKHLITATGQRVTLRCSPRSGDLSVYWYQQSLDQGLQFLIQYYNGEERAKGNILERFSAQQFPDLHSELNLSSLELGDSALYFCASSRLAGTGELFFGEGSRLTVL.

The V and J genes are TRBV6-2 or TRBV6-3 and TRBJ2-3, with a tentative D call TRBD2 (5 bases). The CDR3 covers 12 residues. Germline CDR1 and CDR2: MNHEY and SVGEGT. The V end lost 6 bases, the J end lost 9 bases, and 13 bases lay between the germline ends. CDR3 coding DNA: TGTGCCAGCAGCGGCTTAGCGTTGACGCAGTATTTT. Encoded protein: CASSGLALTQYF.

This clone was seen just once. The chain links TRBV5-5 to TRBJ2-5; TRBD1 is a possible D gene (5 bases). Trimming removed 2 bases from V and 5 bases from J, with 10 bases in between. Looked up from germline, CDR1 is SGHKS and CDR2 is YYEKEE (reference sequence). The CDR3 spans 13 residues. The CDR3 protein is CASSFEGAETQYF. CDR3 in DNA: TGTGCCAGCAGCTTTGAAGGGGCCGAGACCCAGTACTTC.

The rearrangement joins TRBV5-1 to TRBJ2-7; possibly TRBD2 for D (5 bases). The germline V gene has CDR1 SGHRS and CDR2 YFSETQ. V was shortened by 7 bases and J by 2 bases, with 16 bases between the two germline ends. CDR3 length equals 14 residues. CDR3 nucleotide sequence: TGCGCCAGCGCCCGTCCCGAGGGAGCCTACGAGCAGTACTTC. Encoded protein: CASARPEGAYEQYF.

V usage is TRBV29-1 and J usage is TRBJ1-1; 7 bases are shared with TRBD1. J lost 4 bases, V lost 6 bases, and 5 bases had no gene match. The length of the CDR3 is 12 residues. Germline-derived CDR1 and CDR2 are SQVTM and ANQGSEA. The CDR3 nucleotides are TGCAGCGTCCGACAGGGAGGCACTGAAGCTTTCTTT. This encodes CSVRQGGTEAFF.

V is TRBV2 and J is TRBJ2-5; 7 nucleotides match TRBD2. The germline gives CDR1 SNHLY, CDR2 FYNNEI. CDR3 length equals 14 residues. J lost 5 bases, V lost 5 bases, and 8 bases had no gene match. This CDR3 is CASSYLGLKETQYF. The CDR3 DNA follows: TGTGCCAGCAGTTACCTGGGACTAAAGGAGACCCAGTACTTC.

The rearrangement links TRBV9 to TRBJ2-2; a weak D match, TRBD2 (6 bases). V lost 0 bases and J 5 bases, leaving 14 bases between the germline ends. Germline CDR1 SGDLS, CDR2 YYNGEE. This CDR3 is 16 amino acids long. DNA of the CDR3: TGTGCCAGCAGCGTAGGATCCACTAGCCGGACCGGGGAGCTGTTTTTT. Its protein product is CASSVGSTSRTGELFF.

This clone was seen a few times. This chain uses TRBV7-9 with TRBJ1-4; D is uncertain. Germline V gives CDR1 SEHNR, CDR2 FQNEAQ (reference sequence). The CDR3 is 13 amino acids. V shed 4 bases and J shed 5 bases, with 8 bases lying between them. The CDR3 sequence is CASSSQKNEKLFF. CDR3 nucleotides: TGTGCCAGCAGCTCACAGAAAAATGAAAAACTGTTTTTT.

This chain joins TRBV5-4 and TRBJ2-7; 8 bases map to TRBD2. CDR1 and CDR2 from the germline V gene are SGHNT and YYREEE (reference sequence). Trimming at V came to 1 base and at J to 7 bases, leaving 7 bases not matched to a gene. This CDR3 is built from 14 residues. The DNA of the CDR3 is TGTGCCAGCAGCTTGAGTAGCGGGGTTAGGGAGCAGTACTTC. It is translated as CASSLSSGVREQYF.

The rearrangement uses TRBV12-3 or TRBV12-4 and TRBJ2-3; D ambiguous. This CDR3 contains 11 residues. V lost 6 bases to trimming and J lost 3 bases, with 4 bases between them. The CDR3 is CASSPTDTQYF. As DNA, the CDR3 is TGTGCCAGCAGCCCAACAGATACGCAGTATTTT.

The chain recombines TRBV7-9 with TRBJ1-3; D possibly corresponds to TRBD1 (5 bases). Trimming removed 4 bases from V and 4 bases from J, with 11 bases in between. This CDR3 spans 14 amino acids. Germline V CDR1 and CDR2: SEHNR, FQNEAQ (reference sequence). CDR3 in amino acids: CASSSGGGGNTIYF. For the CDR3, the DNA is TGTGCCAGCAGCTCTGGGGGGGGAGGAAACACCATATATTTT. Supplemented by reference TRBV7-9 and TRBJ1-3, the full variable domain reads DTGVSQNPRHKITKRGQNVTFRCDPISEHNRLYWYRQTLGQGPEFLTYFQNEAQLEKSRLLSDRFSAERPKGSFSTLEIQRTEQGDSAMYLCASSSGGGGNTIYFGEGSWLTVV.

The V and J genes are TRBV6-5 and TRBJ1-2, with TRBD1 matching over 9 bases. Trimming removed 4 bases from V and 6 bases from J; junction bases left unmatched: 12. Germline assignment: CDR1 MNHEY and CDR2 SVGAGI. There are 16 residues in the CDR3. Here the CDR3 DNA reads TGTGCCAGCAGTTCGCAAAACAGGGGGCCTGTCGATGGCTACACCTTC. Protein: CASSSQNRGPVDGYTF.

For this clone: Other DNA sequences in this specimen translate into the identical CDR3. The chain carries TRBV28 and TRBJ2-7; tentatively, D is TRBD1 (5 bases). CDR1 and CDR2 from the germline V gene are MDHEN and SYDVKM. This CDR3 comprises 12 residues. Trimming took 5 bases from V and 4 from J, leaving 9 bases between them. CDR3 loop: CASSPPGYEQYF. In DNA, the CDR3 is TGTGCCAGCAGTCCTCCAGGGTACGAGCAGTACTTC. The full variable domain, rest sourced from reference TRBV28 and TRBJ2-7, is DVKVTQSSRYLVKRTGEKVFLECVQDMDHENMFWYRQDPGLGLRLIYFSYDVKMKEKGDIPEGYSVSREKKERFSLILESASTNQTSMYLCASSPPGYEQYFGPGTRLTVT.

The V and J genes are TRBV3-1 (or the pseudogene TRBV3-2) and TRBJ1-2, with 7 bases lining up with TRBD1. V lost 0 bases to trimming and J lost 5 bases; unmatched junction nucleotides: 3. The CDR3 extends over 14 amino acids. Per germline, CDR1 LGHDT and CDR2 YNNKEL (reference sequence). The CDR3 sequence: CASSQDHRGYGYTF. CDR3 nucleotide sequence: TGTGCCAGCAGCCAAGACCACAGGGGATATGGCTACACCTTC.

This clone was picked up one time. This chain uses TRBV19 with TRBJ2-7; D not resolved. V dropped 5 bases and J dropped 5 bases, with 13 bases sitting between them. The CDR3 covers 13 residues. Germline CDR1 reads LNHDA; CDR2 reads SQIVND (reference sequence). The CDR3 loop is CASSATMAHEQYF. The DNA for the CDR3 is TGTGCCAGTAGTGCCACTATGGCTCACGAGCAGTACTTC.

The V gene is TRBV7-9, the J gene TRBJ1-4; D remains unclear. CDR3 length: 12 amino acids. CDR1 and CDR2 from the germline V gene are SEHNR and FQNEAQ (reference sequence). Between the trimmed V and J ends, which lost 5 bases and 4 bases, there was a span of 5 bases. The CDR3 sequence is CASSPINEKLFF. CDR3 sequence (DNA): TGTGCCAGCAGCCCAATTAATGAAAAACTGTTTTTT.

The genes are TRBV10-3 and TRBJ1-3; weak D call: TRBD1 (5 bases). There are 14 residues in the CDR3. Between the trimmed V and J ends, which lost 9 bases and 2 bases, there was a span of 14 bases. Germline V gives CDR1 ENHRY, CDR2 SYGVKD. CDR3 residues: CAMGQGPAGNTIYF. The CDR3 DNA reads TGTGCCATGGGGCAGGGTCCCGCTGGAAACACCATATATTTT.

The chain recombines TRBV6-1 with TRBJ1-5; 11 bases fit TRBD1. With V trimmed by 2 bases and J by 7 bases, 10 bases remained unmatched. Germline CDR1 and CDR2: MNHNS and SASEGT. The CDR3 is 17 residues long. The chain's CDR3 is CASSELLGTGGIQPQHF. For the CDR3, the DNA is TGTGCCAGCAGTGAACTTTTGGGGACAGGGGGAATACAGCCCCAGCATTTT.

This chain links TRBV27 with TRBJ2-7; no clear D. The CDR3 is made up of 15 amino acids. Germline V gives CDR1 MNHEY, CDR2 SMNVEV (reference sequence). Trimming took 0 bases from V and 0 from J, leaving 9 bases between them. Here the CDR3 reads CASSLSGYSSYEQYF. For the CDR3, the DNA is TGTGCCAGCAGTTTATCGGGCTACAGCTCCTACGAGCAGTACTTC.

The DNA of the CDR3 is TGTGCCAGCAGAACCGGGACTAGCGGTATCGGGGAGCTGTTTTTT. Translation: CASRTGTSGIGELFF. The chain uses TRBV6-5 and TRBJ2-2; 11 bases line up with TRBD2. Looked up from germline, CDR1 is MNHEY and CDR2 is SVGAGI. The CDR3 has 15 amino acids. The trim removed 6 bases at V and 7 bases at J, leaving 7 bases unmatched.

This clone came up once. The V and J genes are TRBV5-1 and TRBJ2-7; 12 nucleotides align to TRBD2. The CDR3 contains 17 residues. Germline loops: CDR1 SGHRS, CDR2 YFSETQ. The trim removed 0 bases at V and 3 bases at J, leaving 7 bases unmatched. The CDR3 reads CASSLVAPGLAGYEQYF. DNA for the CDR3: TGCGCCAGCAGCTTGGTGGCCCCGGGACTAGCGGGCTACGAGCAGTACTTC.

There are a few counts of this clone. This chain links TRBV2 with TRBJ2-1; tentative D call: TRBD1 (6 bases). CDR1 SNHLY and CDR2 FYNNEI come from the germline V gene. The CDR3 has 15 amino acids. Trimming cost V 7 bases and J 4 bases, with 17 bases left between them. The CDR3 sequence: CASTQAQGFYNEQFF. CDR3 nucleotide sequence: TGTGCCAGCACCCAGGCGCAGGGGTTTTACAATGAGCAGTTCTTC.

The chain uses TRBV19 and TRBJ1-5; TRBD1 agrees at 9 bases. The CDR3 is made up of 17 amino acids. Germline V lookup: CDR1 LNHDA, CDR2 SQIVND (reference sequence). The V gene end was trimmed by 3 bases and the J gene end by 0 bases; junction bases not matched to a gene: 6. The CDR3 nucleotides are TGTGCCAGTAGTATGGGGACAGGGTATTATAGCAATCAGCCCCAGCATTTT. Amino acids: CASSMGTGYYSNQPQHF.

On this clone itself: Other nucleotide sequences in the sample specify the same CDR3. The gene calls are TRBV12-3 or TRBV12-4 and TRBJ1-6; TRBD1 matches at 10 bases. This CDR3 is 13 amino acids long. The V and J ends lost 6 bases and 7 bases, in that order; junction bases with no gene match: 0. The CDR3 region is CASRGQGNSPLHF. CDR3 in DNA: TGTGCCAGCAGGGGACAGGGGAATTCACCCCTCCACTTT.

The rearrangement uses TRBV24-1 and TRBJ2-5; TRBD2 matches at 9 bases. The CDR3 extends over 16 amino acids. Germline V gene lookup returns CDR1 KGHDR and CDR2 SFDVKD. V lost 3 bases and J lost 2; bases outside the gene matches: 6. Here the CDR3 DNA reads TGTGCCACCAGTGATCCAACTCTAGCGGGGCAAGAGACCCAGTACTTC. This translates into CATSDPTLAGQETQYF.

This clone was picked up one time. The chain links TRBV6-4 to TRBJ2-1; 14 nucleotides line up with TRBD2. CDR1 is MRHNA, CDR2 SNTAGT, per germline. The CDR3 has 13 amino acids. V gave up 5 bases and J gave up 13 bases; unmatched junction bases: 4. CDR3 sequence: CASSRLAGGNQFF. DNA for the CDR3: TGTGCCAGCAGTCGACTAGCGGGAGGGAACCAGTTCTTC.

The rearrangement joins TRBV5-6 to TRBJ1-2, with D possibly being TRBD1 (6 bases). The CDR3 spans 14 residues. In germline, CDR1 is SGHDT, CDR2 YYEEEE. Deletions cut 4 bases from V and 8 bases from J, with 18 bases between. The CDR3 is CASSPGRGARGYTF. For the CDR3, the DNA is TGTGCCAGCAGCCCCGGGAGGGGGGCGCGGGGCTACACCTTC.

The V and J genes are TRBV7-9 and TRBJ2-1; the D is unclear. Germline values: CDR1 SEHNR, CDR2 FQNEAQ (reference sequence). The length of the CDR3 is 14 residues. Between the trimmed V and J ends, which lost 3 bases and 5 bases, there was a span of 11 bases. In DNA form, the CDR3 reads TGTGCCAGCAGCTTGGAGTACTACGACAATGAGCAGTTCTTC. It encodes CASSLEYYDNEQFF.

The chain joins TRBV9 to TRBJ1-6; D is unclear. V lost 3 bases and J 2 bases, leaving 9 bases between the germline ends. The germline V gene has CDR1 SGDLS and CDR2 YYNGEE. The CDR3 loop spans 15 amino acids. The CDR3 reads CASSEGGPYNSPLHF. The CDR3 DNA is TGTGCCAGCAGCGAGGGAGGCCCCTATAATTCACCCCTCCACTTT. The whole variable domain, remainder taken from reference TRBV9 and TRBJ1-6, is DSGVTQTPKHLITATGQRVTLRCSPRSGDLSVYWYQQSLDQGLQFLIQYYNGEERAKGNILERFSAQQFPDLHSELNLSSLELGDSALYFCASSEGGPYNSPLHFGNGTRLTVT.

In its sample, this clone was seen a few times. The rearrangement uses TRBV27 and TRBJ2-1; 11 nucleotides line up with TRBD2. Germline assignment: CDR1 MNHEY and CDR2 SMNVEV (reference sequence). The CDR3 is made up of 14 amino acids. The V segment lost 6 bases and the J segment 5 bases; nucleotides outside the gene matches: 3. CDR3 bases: TGTGCCAGCAGCCCGGGACTAGCGGACAATGAGCAGTTCTTC. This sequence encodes CASSPGLADNEQFF.